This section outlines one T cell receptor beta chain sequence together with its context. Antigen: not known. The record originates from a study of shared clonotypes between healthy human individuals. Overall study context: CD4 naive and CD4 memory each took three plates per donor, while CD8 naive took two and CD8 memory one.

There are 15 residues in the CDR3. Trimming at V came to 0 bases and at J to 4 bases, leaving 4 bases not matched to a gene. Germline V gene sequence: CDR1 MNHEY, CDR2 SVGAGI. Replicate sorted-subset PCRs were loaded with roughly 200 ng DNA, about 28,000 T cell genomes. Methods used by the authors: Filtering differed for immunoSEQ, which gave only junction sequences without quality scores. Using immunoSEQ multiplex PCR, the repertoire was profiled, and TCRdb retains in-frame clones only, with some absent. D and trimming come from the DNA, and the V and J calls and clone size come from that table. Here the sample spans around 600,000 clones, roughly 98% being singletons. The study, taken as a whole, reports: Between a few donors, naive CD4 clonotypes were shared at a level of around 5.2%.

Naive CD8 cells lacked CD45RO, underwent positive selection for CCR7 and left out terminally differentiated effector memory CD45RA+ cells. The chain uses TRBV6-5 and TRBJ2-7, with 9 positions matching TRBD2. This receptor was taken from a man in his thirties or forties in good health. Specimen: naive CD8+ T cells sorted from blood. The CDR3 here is CASSYSSGGSYEQYF. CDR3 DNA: TGTGCCAGCAGTTACTCCAGCGGGGGGTCATACGAGCAGTACTTC.